Listed below are T cell receptor beta chains from one sample, sequenced in a study of shared clonotypes between healthy human individuals. The table came from immunoSEQ multiplex PCR; TCRdb's copy has only in-frame clones and leaves some out. Seen here are approximately 740,000 clones, nearly 95% observed once, and the top ten hold 24%. Material for sequencing was naive CD8+ T cells sorted from blood. The source is a man aged 25 to 45 in good health. Both conserved end residues are part of each CDR3.

v_call	j_call	cdr3_aa
TRBV9	TRBJ2-7	CASSVEVNYEQYF
TRBV29-1	TRBJ2-7	CSVGRTGVKSEQYF
TRBV5-6	TRBJ2-2	CASSYGTAHTGELFF
TRBV10-3	TRBJ2-3	CAISERFGGDTSTDTQYF
TRBV7-6	TRBJ2-7	CASSPRSYEQYF
TRBV6-5	TRBJ2-2	CASRQGVFVGELFF
TRBV10-2	TRBJ2-1	CASSPWREFTKHNEQFF
TRBV28	TRBJ2-1	CASSFIPGGPYNEQFF
TRBV28	TRBJ2-5	CASTPGRAYQETQYF
TRBV7-9	TRBJ2-1	CASSLDPAGGPLRNEQFF
TRBV5-1	TRBJ1-1	CASSLLNTEAFF
TRBV6-6	TRBJ2-7	CASSYSLNAYEQYF
TRBV19	TRBJ1-1	CVAGGSTEAFF
TRBV7-7	TRBJ2-1	CASSLGGGYEQFF
TRBV29-1	TRBJ2-4	CSVDWASGSENIQYF
TRBV27	TRBJ2-4	CASSLGGGENIQYF
TRBV19	TRBJ2-7	CASSIASPGYEQYF
TRBV2	TRBJ2-5	CASSERASGGLKETQYF
TRBV6-5	TRBJ2-7	CASSYPPGGNEQYF
TRBV9	TRBJ2-1	CASRPFSGRSYNEQFF
TRBV15	TRBJ1-2	CATSRDYRQGANYGYTF
TRBV18	TRBJ1-2	CASSPPLGDLDYGYTF
TRBV28	TRBJ2-2	CASSSRLAFNTGELFF
TRBV7-9	TRBJ2-5	CASSAGGAGQETQYF
TRBV28	TRBJ1-5	CASSLGRDREYQPQHF
TRBV4-1	TRBJ2-5	CASSQGWTSGPQETQYF
TRBV18	TRBJ2-2	CASSPRQSYTGELFF
TRBV7-6	TRBJ1-4	CASSLNWGTNEKLFF
TRBV27	TRBJ2-7	CASSNSGVFYEQYF
TRBV4-3	TRBJ2-5	CASSQEWGSLQETQYF
TRBV10-2	TRBJ2-7	CASRPPGPTKGQYEQYF
TRBV10-2	TRBJ2-1	CASVGLGNEQFF
TRBV10-3	TRBJ2-7	CAISDTYEQYF
TRBV25-1	TRBJ2-4	CASSDYDALAKNIQYF
TRBV28	TRBJ2-3	CASSFHRGKTQYF
TRBV7-8	TRBJ2-7	CASSLALRGPTYEQYF
TRBV14	TRBJ1-2	CASSQVFPDPPAF
TRBV5-1	TRBJ2-7	CASSRTSGEPYEQYF
TRBV2	TRBJ2-2	CASSKDRYGGELFF
TRBV6-5	TRBJ1-4	CASSYSTERFDEKLFF
TRBV7-9	TRBJ1-4	CASSHPGQGNEKLFF
TRBV6-4	TRBJ2-1	CASSVTGSSYNEQFF
TRBV5-8	TRBJ1-5	CASSPRQVGRNQPQHF
TRBV6-1	TRBJ2-7	CASSEWSRAESYEQYF
TRBV5-1	TRBJ2-2	CASSLGSGKNTGELFF
TRBV28	TRBJ2-1	CASSRGVGEQFF
TRBV7-3	TRBJ2-1	CASSLASRTLRRYNEQFF
TRBV6-5	TRBJ2-5	CASSYSGTSETQYF
TRBV7-2	TRBJ2-1	CASSVRQNNEQFF
TRBV15	TRBJ1-2	CATSNPGSGVYGYTF
TRBV6-1	TRBJ2-5	CASSDPDRGRETQYF
TRBV5-6	TRBJ2-7	CASSLVGNEQYF
TRBV15	TRBJ1-1	CATSSMGTTEAFF
TRBV28	TRBJ2-1	CASSHTAAGIYNEQFF
TRBV29-1	TRBJ1-2	CSVASGGANYGYTF